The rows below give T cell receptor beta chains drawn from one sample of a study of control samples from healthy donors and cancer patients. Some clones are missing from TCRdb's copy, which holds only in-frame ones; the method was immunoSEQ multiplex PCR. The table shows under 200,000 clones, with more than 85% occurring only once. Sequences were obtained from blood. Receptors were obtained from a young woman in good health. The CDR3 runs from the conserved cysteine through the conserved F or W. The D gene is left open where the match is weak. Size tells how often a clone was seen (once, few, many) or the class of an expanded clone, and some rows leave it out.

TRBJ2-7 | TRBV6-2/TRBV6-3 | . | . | CASSYSSYEQYF | TGTGCCAGCAGTTACTCCTCCTACGAGCAGTACTTC
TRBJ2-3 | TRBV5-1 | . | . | CASSLGGGSTDTQYF | TGCGCCAGCAGCTTGGGAGGCGGGAGCACAGATACGCAGTATTTT
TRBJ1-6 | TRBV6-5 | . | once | CASRDTGNSPLHF | TGTGCCAGCAGAGACACAGGGAATTCACCCCTCCACTTT
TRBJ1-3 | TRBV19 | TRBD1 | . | CATGQDGNTIYF | TGTGCTACGGGACAGGATGGAAACACCATATATTTT
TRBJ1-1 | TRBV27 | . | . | CASSLGTGTQAFF | TGTGCCAGCAGTTTAGGAACAGGGACTCAAGCTTTCTTT
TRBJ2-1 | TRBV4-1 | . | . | CASSQDRTSLHIEQFF | TGCGCCAGCAGCCAAGATCGTACTAGCCTTCACATAGAGCAGTTCTTC
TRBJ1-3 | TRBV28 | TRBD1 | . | CASSTELGQGDYPSGNTIYF | TGTGCCAGCAGTACAGAATTAGGACAGGGGGACTACCCCTCTGGAAACACCATATATTTT
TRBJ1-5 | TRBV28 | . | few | CASSPTGSNQPQHF | TGTGCCAGCAGCCCTACAGGTAGCAATCAGCCCCAGCATTTT
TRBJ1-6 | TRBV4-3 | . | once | CASSQAVVSPLHF | TGCGCCAGCAGCCAAGCGGTGGTGTCACCCCTCCACTTT
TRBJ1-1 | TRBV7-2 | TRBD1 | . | CASSASTGVGTEAFF | TGTGCCAGCAGCGCCTCGACAGGGGTTGGGACTGAAGCTTTCTTT
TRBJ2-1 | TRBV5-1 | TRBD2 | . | CASSLSGSTYNEQFF | TGCGCCAGCAGCCTTAGCGGGAGTACCTACAATGAGCAGTTCTTC
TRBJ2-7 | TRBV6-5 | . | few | CASKDGNSYEQYF | TGTGCCAGCAAGGACGGTAACTCCTACGAGCAGTACTTC
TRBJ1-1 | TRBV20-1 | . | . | CSARRQTEAFF | TGCAGTGCTCGCCGACAAACCGAAGCTTTCTTT
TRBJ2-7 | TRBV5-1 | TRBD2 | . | CASSIDSFTGGGYEQYF | TGCGCCAGCAGCATAGACAGCTTCACGGGAGGGGGGTACGAGCAGTACTTC
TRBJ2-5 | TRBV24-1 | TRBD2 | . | CATSDFGFAGGETQYF | TGTGCCACCAGTGATTTCGGGTTTGCGGGAGGGGAGACCCAGTACTTC
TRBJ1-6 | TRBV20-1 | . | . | CSASEGMVSYNSPLHF | TGCAGTGCTAGTGAGGGTATGGTCTCCTATAATTCACCCCTCCACTTT
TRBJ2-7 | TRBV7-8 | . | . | CASSSSRLLTYEQYF | TGTGCCAGCAGCTCAAGCCGGCTGCTTACCTACGAGCAGTACTTC
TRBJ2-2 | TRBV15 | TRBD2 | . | CATSRPGLAGTGELFF | TGTGCCACCAGCAGGCCGGGACTAGCGGGAACCGGGGAGCTGTTTTTT
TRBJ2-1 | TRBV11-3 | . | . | CASSSGLRGDEQFF | TGTGCCAGCAGCTCCGGACTTCGTGGCGATGAGCAGTTCTTC
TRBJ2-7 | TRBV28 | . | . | CASSSGPREYF | TGTGCCAGCAGTTCAGGACCTCGGGAGTACTTC
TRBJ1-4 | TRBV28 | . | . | CASSFGRGWGEKLFF | TGTGCCAGCAGTTTTGGCAGGGGATGGGGTGAAAAACTGTTTTTT
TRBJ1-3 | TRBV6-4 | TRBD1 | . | CASRTGTKGNTIYF | TGTGCCAGCAGGACAGGGACAAAAGGAAACACCATATATTTT
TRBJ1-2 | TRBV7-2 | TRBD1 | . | CASSPGTGGRGYGYTF | TGTGCCAGCAGCCCCGGGACAGGGGGGAGGGGCTATGGCTACACCTTC
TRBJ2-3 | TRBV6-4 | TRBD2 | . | CASSELAGAGDTQYF | TGTGCCAGCAGTGAGCTAGCGGGAGCGGGAGATACGCAGTATTTT
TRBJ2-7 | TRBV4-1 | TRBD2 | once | CASSFSGRGDYEQYF | TGCGCCAGCAGCTTTAGCGGGAGGGGTGACTACGAGCAGTACTTC
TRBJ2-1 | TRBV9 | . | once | CASSVASDEQFF | TGTGCCAGCAGCGTAGCGAGCGATGAGCAGTTCTTC
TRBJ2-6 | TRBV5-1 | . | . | CASSLGRGANVLTF | TGCGCCAGCAGCTTGGGGCGCGGGGCCAACGTCCTGACTTTC
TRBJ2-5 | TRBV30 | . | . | CAWSLTSGETQYF | TGTGCCTGGAGTCTAACAAGTGGAGAGACCCAGTACTTC
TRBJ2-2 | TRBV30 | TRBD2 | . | CAWSAGTTPGMAAGELFF | TGTGCCTGGAGTGCGGGGACTACCCCAGGGATGGCTGCCGGGGAGCTGTTTTTT
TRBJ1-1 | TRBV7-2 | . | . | CASSSQRNTEAFF | TGTGCCAGCAGCTCTCAACGGAACACTGAAGCTTTCTTT
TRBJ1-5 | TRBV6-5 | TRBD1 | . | CASSSNRGNQPQHF | TGTGCCAGCAGCTCGAACAGGGGGAATCAGCCCCAGCATTTT
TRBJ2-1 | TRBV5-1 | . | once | CASSLAAVYNEQFF | TGCGCCAGCAGCTTGGCTGCGGTGTACAATGAGCAGTTCTTC
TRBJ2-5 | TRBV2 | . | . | CASSEAQPHSPLRDQLGQETQYF | TGTGCCAGCAGTGAAGCACAACCACACTCACCTCTGCGGGACCAACTCGGGCAAGAGACCCAGTACTTC